A single sample gave rise to the 12 T cell receptor beta chains below, sequenced in a study of blood T cell repertoires in COVID-19. Here immunoSEQ multiplex PCR was the method, and the copy in TCRdb shows in-frame clones only, minus some. The sample shows about 280,000 clones, around 88% of them seen only once. The sequenced sample was peripheral blood. These receptors all come from a middle-aged man with acute or convalescent COVID-19.

This clone appeared a single time. V is TRBV27 and J is TRBJ2-1; weak D call: TRBD1 (5 bases). This CDR3 has 15 amino acids. The V end lost 0 bases, the J end lost 7 bases, and 13 bases lay between the germline ends. Germline CDR1 reads MNHEY; CDR2 reads SMNVEV (reference sequence). The CDR3 reads CASSLSAGYGNEQFF. The CDR3 coding sequence is TGTGCCAGCAGTTTATCTGCAGGGTATGGGAATGAGCAGTTCTTC.

The chain recombines TRBV18 with TRBJ1-1; D is unclear. V was shortened by 2 bases and J by 2 bases, with 6 bases between the two germline ends. The V gene's germline CDR1 is KGHSH and CDR2 LQKENI. The CDR3 length is 13 residues. Written as DNA, the CDR3 is TGTGCCAGCTCACCAGGGAGCAACACTGAAGCTTTCTTT. Translating gives CASSPGSNTEAFF.

The rearrangement links TRBV12-5 to TRBJ1-6; 9 bases line up with TRBD1. There are 14 residues in the CDR3. Germline V lookup: CDR1 LGHNT, CDR2 FRNRAP. Trimming removed 5 bases from V and 7 bases from J; junction bases left unmatched: 3. The CDR3 loop is CASGPGQGNSPLHF. CDR3 bases: TGTGCTAGTGGTCCCGGACAGGGGAATTCACCCCTCCACTTT.

The chain joins TRBV11-2 to TRBJ2-2; 9 bases are a match to TRBD1. CDR1 is SGHAT and CDR2 is FQNNGV in the germline V gene. This CDR3 comprises 16 residues. V dropped 5 bases and J dropped 4; count of bases not matched to a gene: 8. CDR3 protein: CASSRRTGDSTGELFF. CDR3 nucleotides: TGTGCCAGCAGCCGCAGGACAGGGGATAGCACCGGGGAGCTGTTTTTT.

The chain joins TRBV29-1 to TRBJ2-1; 7 bases fit TRBD2. Germline CDR1 and CDR2: SQVTM and ANQGSEA. This CDR3 has 16 residues. V was pared by 1 base and J by 0 bases, with 6 bases of the junction left unmatched. In DNA, the CDR3 is TGCAGCGTTGAAGTTGGGGGGGGGAGCTCCTACAATGAGCAGTTCTTC. This sequence encodes CSVEVGGGSSYNEQFF.

The chain has TRBV5-1 and TRBJ1-2; 8 bases agree with TRBD1. Germline CDR1 and CDR2: SGHRS and YFSETQ. This CDR3 has 13 residues. J lost 8 bases, V lost 3 bases, and 6 bases had no gene match. CDR3 residues: CASSSDRVRGYTF. In DNA form, the CDR3 reads TGCGCCAGCAGCTCGGACAGGGTGAGGGGCTACACCTTC. The whole variable domain, filled in from reference TRBV5-1 and TRBJ1-2, reads KAGVTQTPRYLIKTRGQQVTLSCSPISGHRSVSWYQQTPGQGLQFLFEYFSETQRNKGNFPGRFSGRQFSNSRSEMNVSTLELGDSALYLCASSSDRVRGYTFGSGTRLTVV.

This clone came up once. CDR3 sequence: CASSLRQGAYEQYF. CDR3 nucleotides: TGCGCCAGCAGCCTCAGACAGGGGGCCTACGAGCAGTACTTC. The chain couples TRBV5-1 to TRBJ2-7; 9 nucleotides agree with TRBD1. The V segment lost 4 bases and the J segment 2 bases; nucleotides outside the gene matches: 4. The CDR3 is made up of 14 amino acids. Germline CDR1 and CDR2: SGHRS and YFSETQ.

This chain connects TRBV7-2 to TRBJ1-5, with a tentative D call TRBD1 (6 bases). Germline V gene sequence: CDR1 SGHTA, CDR2 FQGNSA. The length of the CDR3 is 12 residues. Trimming removed 3 bases at V and 7 bases at J, with 7 bases between. The CDR3 region is CASSLTGQPQHF. CDR3 nucleotide sequence: TGTGCCAGCAGCTTGACAGGCCAGCCCCAGCATTTT.

The V and J genes are TRBV27 and TRBJ1-2; D unresolved. Germline values: CDR1 MNHEY, CDR2 SMNVEV (reference sequence). Trimming stripped 4 bases from V and 5 bases from J, with 8 bases between. This CDR3 has 12 amino acids. CDR3 DNA sequence: TGTGCCAGCAGTTCGTCCGGGTATGGCTACACCTTC. Its translation: CASSSSGYGYTF.

The V gene is TRBV6-5, the J gene TRBJ2-7; D might be TRBD1 (6 bases). From germline, CDR1 is MNHEY and CDR2 SVGAGI. CDR3 size: 15 residues. V was trimmed by 0 bases and J by 6 bases, leaving 15 bases between them. The CDR3 sequence: CASSYSDSGTGEQYF. The CDR3 nucleotides read TGTGCCAGCAGTTACTCGGACAGTGGGACCGGCGAGCAGTACTTC.

This rearrangement joins TRBV25-1 to TRBJ2-3; 15 bases are shared with TRBD2. The CDR3 length is 15 residues. V lost 8 bases, J lost 4 bases, and 4 bases stayed unmatched. The germline V gene has CDR1 MGHDK and CDR2 SYGVNS. In DNA, the CDR3 is TGTGCCAGCTCCCGGACTAGCGGGGGGGCAGATACGCAGTATTTT. Amino acid sequence: CASSRTSGGADTQYF.

The count of this clone is one. The genes are TRBV4-1 and TRBJ2-3; TRBD1 matches at 10 bases. Losses at the gene ends were 1 base for V and 7 bases for J; bases not matched to a gene: 2. The germline V gene encodes CDR1 MGHRA and CDR2 YSYEKL. CDR3 length: 14 amino acids. Here the CDR3 reads CASSQGQGANTQYF. CDR3 sequence (DNA): TGCGCCAGCAGCCAAGGACAGGGGGCAAATACGCAGTATTTT.